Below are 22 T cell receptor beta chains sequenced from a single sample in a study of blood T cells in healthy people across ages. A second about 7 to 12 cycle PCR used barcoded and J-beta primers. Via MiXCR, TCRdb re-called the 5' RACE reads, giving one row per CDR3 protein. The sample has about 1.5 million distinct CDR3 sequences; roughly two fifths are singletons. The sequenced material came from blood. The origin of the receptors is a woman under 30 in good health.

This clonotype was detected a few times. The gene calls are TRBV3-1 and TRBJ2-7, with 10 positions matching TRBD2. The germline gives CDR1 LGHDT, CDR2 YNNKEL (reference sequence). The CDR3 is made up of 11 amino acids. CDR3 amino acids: CATGLASEQYF. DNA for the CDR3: TGTGCAACGGGACTAGCGTCCGAGCAGTACTTC.

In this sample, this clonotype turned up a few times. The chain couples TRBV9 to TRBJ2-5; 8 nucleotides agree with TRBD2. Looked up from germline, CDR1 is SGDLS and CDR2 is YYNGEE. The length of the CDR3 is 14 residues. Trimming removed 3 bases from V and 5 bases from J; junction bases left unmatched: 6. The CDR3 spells CASSGSGTTETQYF. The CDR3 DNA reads TGTGCCAGCAGCGGTAGCGGGACCACGGAGACCCAGTACTTC.

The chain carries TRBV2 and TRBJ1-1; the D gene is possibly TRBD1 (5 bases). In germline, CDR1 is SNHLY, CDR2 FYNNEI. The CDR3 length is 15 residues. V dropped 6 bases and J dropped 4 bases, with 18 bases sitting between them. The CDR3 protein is CASRALVGAGTEAFF. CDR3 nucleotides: TGTGCCAGCAGGGCCTTGGTTGGGGCAGGCACTGAAGCTTTCTTT.

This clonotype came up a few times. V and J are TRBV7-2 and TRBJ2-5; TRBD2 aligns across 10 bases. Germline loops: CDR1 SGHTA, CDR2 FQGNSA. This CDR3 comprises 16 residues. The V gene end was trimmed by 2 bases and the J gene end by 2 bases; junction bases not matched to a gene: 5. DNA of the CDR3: TGTGCCAGCAGCTTATTCCTAGCGGGAGTACAAGAGACCCAGTACTTC. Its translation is CASSLFLAGVQETQYF. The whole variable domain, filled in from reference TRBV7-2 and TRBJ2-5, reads GAGVSQSPSNKVTEKGKDVELRCDPISGHTALYWYRQSLGQGLEFLIYFQGNSAPDKSGLPSDRFSAERTGGSVSTLTIQRTQQEDSAVYLCASSLFLAGVQETQYFGPGTRLLVL.

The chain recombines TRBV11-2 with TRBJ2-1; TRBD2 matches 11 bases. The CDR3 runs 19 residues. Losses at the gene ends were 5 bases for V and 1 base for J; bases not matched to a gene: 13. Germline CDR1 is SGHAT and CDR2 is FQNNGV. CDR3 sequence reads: CASSPEGSGRALSYNEQFF. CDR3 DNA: TGTGCCAGCAGCCCCGAGGGTAGCGGGAGGGCTCTTTCCTACAATGAGCAGTTCTTC.

CDR3 bases: TGTGCCAGCAGCTTATTGACAGGGACTAGCACAGATACGCAGTATTTT. Residues: CASSLLTGTSTDTQYF. This chain joins TRBV7-3 and TRBJ2-3, with D possibly matching TRBD1 (7 bases). Trimming cost V 2 bases and J 0 bases, with 12 bases left between them. Germline V CDR1 and CDR2: SGHTA, FQGTGA. The CDR3 runs 16 residues.

This CDR3 is CASSPWSGVGTGELFF. CDR3 sequence (DNA): TGTGCCAGCAGTCCTTGGAGCGGGGTGGGGACCGGGGAGCTGTTTTTT. The rearrangement joins TRBV12-3 or TRBV12-4 to TRBJ2-2, with TRBD2 matching 7 bases. This CDR3 region has 16 residues. The V segment lost 5 bases and the J segment 5 bases; nucleotides outside the gene matches: 11.

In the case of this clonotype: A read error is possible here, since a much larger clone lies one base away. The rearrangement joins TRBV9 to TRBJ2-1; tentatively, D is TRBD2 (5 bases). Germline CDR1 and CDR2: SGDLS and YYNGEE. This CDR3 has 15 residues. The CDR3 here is CASSVGVASYDEQFF. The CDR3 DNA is TGTGCCAGCAGCGTAGGGGTAGCGTCCTACGATGAGCAGTTCTTC.

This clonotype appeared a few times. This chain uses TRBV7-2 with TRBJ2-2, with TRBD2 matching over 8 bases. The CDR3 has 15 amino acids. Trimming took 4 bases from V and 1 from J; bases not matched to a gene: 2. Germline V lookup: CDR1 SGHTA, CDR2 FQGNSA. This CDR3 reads CASSSTSGNTGELFF. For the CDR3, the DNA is TGTGCCAGCAGCTCAACTAGCGGGAACACCGGGGAGCTGTTTTTT. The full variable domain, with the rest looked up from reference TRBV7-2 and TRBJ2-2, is GAGVSQSPSNKVTEKGKDVELRCDPISGHTALYWYRQSLGQGLEFLIYFQGNSAPDKSGLPSDRFSAERTGGSVSTLTIQRTQQEDSAVYLCASSSTSGNTGELFFGEGSRLTVL.

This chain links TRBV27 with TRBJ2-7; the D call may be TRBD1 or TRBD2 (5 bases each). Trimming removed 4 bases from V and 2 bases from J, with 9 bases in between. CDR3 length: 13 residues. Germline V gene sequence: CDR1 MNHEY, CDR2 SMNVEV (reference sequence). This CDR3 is CASSWGMTYEQYF. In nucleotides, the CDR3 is TGTGCCAGCAGTTGGGGGATGACCTACGAGCAGTACTTC.

DNA of the CDR3: TGTGCCAGCAGCTTAGCTGGCAGGGGGTCTACCGAGCAGTACTTC. Translation: CASSLAGRGSTEQYF. V gene TRBV7-9 combines with J gene TRBJ2-7; TRBD1 matches 7 bases. Unmatched junction bases numbered 8, after V lost 0 bases and J lost 6 bases. CDR3 length: 15 residues. The germline gives CDR1 SEHNR, CDR2 FQNEAQ (reference sequence).

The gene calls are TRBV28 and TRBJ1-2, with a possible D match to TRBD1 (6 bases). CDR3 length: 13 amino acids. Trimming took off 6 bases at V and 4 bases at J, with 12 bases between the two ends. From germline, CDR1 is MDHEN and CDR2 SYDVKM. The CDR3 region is CASREGGAYGYTF. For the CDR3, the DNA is TGTGCCAGCAGGGAAGGGGGGGCCTATGGCTACACCTTC.

In DNA, the CDR3 is TGTGCCAGCAGCTTTGGGGGAACTAATAGTTCACCCCTCCACTTT. It yields the protein CASSFGGTNSSPLHF. The V gene is TRBV7-2, the J gene TRBJ1-6; TRBD1 is a possible D gene (5 bases). Looked up from germline, CDR1 is SGHTA and CDR2 is FQGNSA. The CDR3 totals 15 residues. V was shortened by 3 bases and J by 9 bases, with 15 bases between the two germline ends.

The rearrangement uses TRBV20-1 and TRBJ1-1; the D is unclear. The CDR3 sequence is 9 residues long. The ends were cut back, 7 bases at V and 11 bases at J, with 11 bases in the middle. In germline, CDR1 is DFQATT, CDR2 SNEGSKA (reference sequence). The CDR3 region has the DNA TGCAGTGGACGGGAAGCGGCTTTCTTT. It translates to CSGREAAFF.

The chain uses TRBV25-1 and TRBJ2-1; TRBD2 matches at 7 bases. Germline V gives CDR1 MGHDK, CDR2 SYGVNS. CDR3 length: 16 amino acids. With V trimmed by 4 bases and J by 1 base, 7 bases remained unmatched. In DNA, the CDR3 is TGTGCCAGCAGTGGCTTGACTAGCCCATCCTACAATGAGCAGTTCTTC. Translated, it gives CASSGLTSPSYNEQFF.

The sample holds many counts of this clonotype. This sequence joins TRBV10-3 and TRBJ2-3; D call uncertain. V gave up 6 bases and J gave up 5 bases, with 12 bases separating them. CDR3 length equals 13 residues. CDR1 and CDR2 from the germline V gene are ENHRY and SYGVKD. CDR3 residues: CAIRPDQEDTQYF. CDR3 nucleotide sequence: TGTGCCATCAGGCCGGACCAGGAAGATACGCAGTATTTT.

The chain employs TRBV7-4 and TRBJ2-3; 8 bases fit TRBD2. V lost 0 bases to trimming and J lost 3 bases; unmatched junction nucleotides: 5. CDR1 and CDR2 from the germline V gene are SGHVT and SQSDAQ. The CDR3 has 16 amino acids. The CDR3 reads CASSLACGRWTDTQYF. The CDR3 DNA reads TGTGCCAGCAGCTTAGCTTGCGGGAGGTGGACAGATACGCAGTATTTT.

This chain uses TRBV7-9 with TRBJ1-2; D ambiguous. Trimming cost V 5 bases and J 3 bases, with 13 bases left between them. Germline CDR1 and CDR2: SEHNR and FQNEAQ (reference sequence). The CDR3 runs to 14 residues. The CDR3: CASSRRISDYGYTF. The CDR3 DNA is TGTGCCAGCAGCCGCCGCATATCAGACTATGGCTACACCTTC.

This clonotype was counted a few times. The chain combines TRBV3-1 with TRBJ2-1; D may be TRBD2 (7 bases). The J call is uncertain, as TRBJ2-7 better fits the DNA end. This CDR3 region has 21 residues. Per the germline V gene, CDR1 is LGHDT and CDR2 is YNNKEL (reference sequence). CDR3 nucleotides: TGTGCCAGCAGCTACCTAGTGGCTGGCGGGGGCGACCTCAGCTCCTACAATGAGCAGTACTTC. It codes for CASSYLVAGGGDLSSYNEQYF.

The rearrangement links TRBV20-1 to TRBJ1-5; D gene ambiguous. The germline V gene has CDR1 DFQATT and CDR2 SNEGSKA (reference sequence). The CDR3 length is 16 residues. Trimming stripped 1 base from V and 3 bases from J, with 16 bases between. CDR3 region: CSARVGYTSSNQPQHF. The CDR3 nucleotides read TGCAGTGCTAGAGTAGGCTACACGAGCTCCAATCAGCCCCAGCATTTT.

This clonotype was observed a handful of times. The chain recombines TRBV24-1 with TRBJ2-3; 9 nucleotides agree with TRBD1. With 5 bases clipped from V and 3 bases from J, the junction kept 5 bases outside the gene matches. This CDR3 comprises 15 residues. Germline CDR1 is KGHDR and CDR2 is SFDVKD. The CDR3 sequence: CATSVSTGGTDTQYF. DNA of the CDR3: TGTGCCACCAGTGTCTCGACAGGGGGAACAGATACGCAGTATTTT.

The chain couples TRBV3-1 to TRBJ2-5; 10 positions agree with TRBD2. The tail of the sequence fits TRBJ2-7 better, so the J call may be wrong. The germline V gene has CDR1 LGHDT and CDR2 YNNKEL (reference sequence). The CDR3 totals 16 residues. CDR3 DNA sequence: TGTGCCAGCAGCCAAAAATATAGCGGGGGGCCCCACGAGCAGTACTTC. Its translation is CASSQKYSGGPHEQYF.